In its sample, the clone carrying this T cell receptor (beta chain) was seen a few times. This sample was included in a study of blood T cell repertoires in COVID-19. The CDR3 is 15 amino acids. Assay: immunoSEQ multiplex PCR; the TCRdb copy retains only in-frame clones and omits some. The data show roughly 160,000 clones, 86% seen once. The chain couples TRBV21-1 to TRBJ1-5. TRBV21-1 is a known pseudogene. The receptor was isolated from a man between 60 and 70 years old with acute or convalescent COVID-19. The sequenced sample consisted of peripheral blood. This chain's CDR3 is CASSKAVAGGQPQHF. The DNA for the CDR3 is TGTGCCAGCAGCAAAGCTGTGGCAGGCGGGCAGCCCCAGCATTTT.